This T cell receptor beta chain was sequenced during a study of CD8 T cells in Susac syndrome. General study points: Maximal CD8+ clonal expansion in Susac was observed within TEMRA cells and among active patients.

Random hexamers served to reverse transcribe roughly 0.45 to 1 ug RNA. TCRdb called the immunoSEQ multiplex PCR reads again in MiXCR, with one record for every CDR3 protein. The repertoire holds roughly 100,000 distinct CDR3 sequences, approximately 95% seen once, with over 0.4% in the top ten. With regard to this clonotype: No antigen is known for it.

This CDR3 spans 16 amino acids. The sequence was collected from a human donor with Susac syndrome. The chain combines TRBV21-1 with TRBJ1-5. TRBV21-1 is termed a pseudogene. The sequenced sample consisted of CD8+ T cells from PBMCs. Written as DNA, the CDR3 is TGTGCCAGCAGCAAAGGAGGACTCTATAGCAATCAGCCCCAGCATTTT. Its protein is CASSKGGLYSNQPQHF.